The entry that follows covers one T cell receptor (beta chain) sequence. The CDR3 covers 14 residues. Germline loops: CDR1 MNHEY, CDR2 SVGEGT. V was pared by 6 bases and J by 8 bases, with 7 bases of the junction left unmatched. The data are from a study of T-cell reconstitution after alpha-beta-depleted transplantation in children. During its preparation, the TCRbeta library received unique molecular identifiers. From the PCR reads, TCRdb called clonotypes with MiXCR, one entry per CDR3 protein. Among 350,000 to 450,000 distinct CDR3 sequences listed, about an eighth were seen once. This sequence originates from a human donor who donated a stem cell graft to a child with Fanconi anemia. The genes are TRBV6-2 or TRBV6-3 and TRBJ2-1, with 10 bases identical to TRBD2. Sequencing was performed on PBMCs, taken from the stem cell graft. CDR3 sequence (DNA): TGTGCCAGCAGGCCTAGCGGGGGAGGCTATGAGCAGTTCTTC. Protein sequence: CASRPSGGGYEQFF.